This T cell receptor beta chain was identified in a study of control samples from healthy donors and cancer patients. Trimming pared 8 bases from V and 1 base from J, leaving 11 bases between. The CDR3 has 14 residues. Per the germline V gene, CDR1 is MNHEY and CDR2 is SVGAGI. Repertoires were generated with immunoSEQ multiplex PCR, while TCRdb's copy carries only in-frame clones and drops some. The table includes 10,000 or so clones, under 95% detected once. Sequenced: PBMCs. This chain links TRBV6-5 with TRBJ2-2; perhaps TRBD1 as D (5 bases). The source is a man aged 55-75 years with colorectal cancer. The CDR3 loop reads CASVSTVNTGELFF. The DNA for the CDR3 is TGTGCCAGCGTGTCGACAGTGAACACCGGGGAGCTGTTTTTT.